These 19 T cell receptor beta chains share one sample of origin, sequenced in a study of CD8 T cells in ankylosing spondylitis. TCRdb re-analysed the 5' RACE reads in MiXCR, keeping a single row per CDR3 protein. The sample lists approximately 130,000 distinct CDR3 sequences; 7% to 10% were seen once. Sequencing used blood, either unsorted or a sorted T cell fraction (not recorded which). The receptors here all came from a male donor with ankylosing spondylitis or in good health (not recorded which).

This clonotype was seen at least ten times. This chain connects TRBV7-9 to TRBJ2-1, with 13 bases aligning to TRBD2. J gave up 9 bases and V 5 bases, and 7 bases lay outside the gene matches. This CDR3 is built from 15 residues. CDR1 and CDR2 from the germline V gene are SEHNR and FQNEAQ (reference sequence). In DNA form, the CDR3 reads TGTGCCAGCAGCACCACGGGACTAGCGGGAAGTGAGCAGTTCTTC. It translates to CASSTTGLAGSEQFF.

In regard to this clonotype: A read error may be the cause here, since a much bigger clone is one base away. V usage is TRBV20-1 and J usage is TRBJ2-7; D not certain. The CDR3 spans 13 residues. The germline V gene has CDR1 DFQATT and CDR2 SNEGSKA (reference sequence). V dropped 5 bases and J dropped 0 bases, with 11 bases sitting between them. CDR3 nucleotides: TGCAGTGCTTGGCCATTAAGCTCCTACGAGCAGTACTTC. Translated, it gives CSAWPLSSYEQYF.

The chain combines TRBV14 with TRBJ2-7; TRBD1 matches 8 bases. Looked up from germline, CDR1 is SGHDN and CDR2 is FVKESK. The CDR3 has 14 residues. Trimming cost V 5 bases and J 4 bases; bases outside gene matches: 7. CDR3 in DNA: TGTGCCAGCAGCGCACCGGGACAGGCGTACGAGCAGTACTTC. Amino acid sequence: CASSAPGQAYEQYF.

This clonotype was detected many times. The chain uses TRBV27 and TRBJ1-2, with no clear D. This CDR3 contains 13 residues. Trimming removed 0 bases from V and 4 bases from J, with 6 bases in between. Germline lookup yields CDR1 MNHEY and CDR2 SMNVEV (reference sequence). DNA for the CDR3: TGTGCCAGCAGTTTATCAGGGTCCTATGGCTACACCTTC. It translates to CASSLSGSYGYTF.

This clonotype has a count of ten or more. This chain joins TRBV21-1 and TRBJ1-5; the table assigns TRBD1, which was not confirmed against the DNA. TRBV21-1 is noted as a pseudogene. This CDR3 spans 15 amino acids. The CDR3 DNA sequence: TGTGCCAGCCCCGGACAGGGGATGGGCAATCAGCCCCAGCATTTT. This codes for CASPGQGMGNQPQHF.

This clonotype came up many times. The V gene is TRBV5-1, the J gene TRBJ2-7, with no clear D. The CDR3 covers 15 residues. Per the germline V gene, CDR1 is SGHRS and CDR2 is YFSETQ. The V end lost 4 bases, the J end lost 2 bases, and 16 bases lay between the germline ends. CDR3 sequence reads: CASSERARVTYEQYF. Written as DNA, the CDR3 is TGCGCCAGCAGCGAACGTGCGAGAGTTACCTACGAGCAGTACTTC.

At least ten counts were recorded for this clonotype. The chain is built from TRBV7-3 and TRBJ2-6; D is unresolved. Looked up from germline, CDR1 is SGHTA and CDR2 is FQGTGA. The germline V and J ends were trimmed by 0 bases and 1 base, with 1 base remaining between them. The CDR3 loop spans 14 amino acids. The CDR3 is CASSLTSGANVLTF. The CDR3, as DNA: TGTGCCAGCAGCTTAACTTCTGGGGCCAACGTCCTGACTTTC.

On this clonotype: This could be a read error, since a much larger clone is one nucleotide away. V and J are TRBV5-1 and TRBJ2-7; no firm D call. Looked up from germline, CDR1 is SGHRS and CDR2 is YFSETQ. Between the trimmed V and J ends, which lost 4 bases and 1 base, there was a span of 6 bases. CDR3 length: 12 residues. The CDR3 loop is CASSTQSYEQYF. The CDR3 DNA sequence: TGCGCCAGCAGCACACAATCCTACGAGCAGTACTTC.

This clonotype was picked up a small number of times. The V call is TRBV20-1, the J call TRBJ2-5; 9 nucleotides align to TRBD2. V was pared by 3 bases and J by 1 base, with 6 bases of the junction left unmatched. The germline V gene encodes CDR1 DFQATT and CDR2 SNEGSKA (reference sequence). This CDR3 contains 15 residues. Here the CDR3 DNA reads TGCAGTGCTAGGTCAGCGGGAGGTCGCCAAGAGACCCAGTACTTC. Protein sequence: CSARSAGGRQETQYF.

In this sample, this clonotype turned up many times. This rearrangement joins TRBV4-3 to TRBJ2-3, with 9 bases aligning to TRBD1. Germline-derived CDR1 and CDR2 are LGHNA and YSLEER. With V trimmed by 3 bases and J by 2 bases, 6 bases remained unmatched. The CDR3 sequence is 16 residues long. The CDR3 spells CASSQAGTGTTDTQYF. The CDR3 region has the DNA TGCGCCAGCAGCCAGGCCGGGACAGGGACCACAGATACGCAGTATTTT.

The sample holds many counts of this clonotype. This chain uses TRBV19 with TRBJ2-3; TRBD2 agrees at 10 bases. This CDR3 region has 18 residues. In germline, CDR1 is LNHDA, CDR2 SQIVND (reference sequence). Unmatched junction bases numbered 17, after V lost 5 bases and J lost 6 bases. CDR3: CASSSLISGRALGDTQYF. DNA of the CDR3: TGTGCCAGTAGTTCCCTCATAAGCGGGAGGGCCCTCGGGGATACGCAGTATTTT.

This clonotype was seen a handful of times. The rearrangement joins TRBV6-2 or TRBV6-3 to TRBJ2-1; 11 nucleotides match TRBD2. Germline CDR1 and CDR2: MNHEY and SVGEGT. The CDR3 runs to 15 residues. V shed 5 bases, J shed 10 bases, and the junction held 10 bases outside the gene matches. As DNA, the CDR3 is TGTGCCAGCAGTGTCCGACTAGCGGGACTAACGGAGCAGTTCTTC. Its translation: CASSVRLAGLTEQFF.

This chain joins TRBV6-1 and TRBJ2-7; D may correspond to TRBD1 or TRBD2 (5 bases each). The V end lost 6 bases, the J end lost 4 bases, and 16 bases lay between the germline ends. Germline CDR1 is MNHNS and CDR2 is SASEGT. The CDR3 has 14 amino acids. The CDR3 nucleotides read TGTGCCAGCAGAAAATCCGGGACGACTTACGAGCAGTACTTC. This codes for CASRKSGTTYEQYF.

This clonotype has at least ten counts. The chain carries TRBV7-2 and TRBJ2-7, with 9 positions matching TRBD2. V lost 3 bases, J lost 6 bases, and 12 bases stayed unmatched. This CDR3 is 16 amino acids long. Germline CDR1 SGHTA, CDR2 FQGNSA. The DNA for the CDR3 is TGTGCCAGCAGCTTTACTGCGATAGCGGGAGTGGGCGAGCAGTACTTC. Its translation: CASSFTAIAGVGEQYF.

This clonotype was seen ten or more times. This chain links TRBV9 with TRBJ1-4; 7 bases fit TRBD1. Germline loops: CDR1 SGDLS, CDR2 YYNGEE. V was clipped by 0 bases and J by 3 bases; unmatched bases: 5. The CDR3 has 16 residues. The CDR3 coding sequence is TGTGCCAGCAGCGTAGGGGGGACAGAGCCTAATGAAAAACTGTTTTTT. It specifies CASSVGGTEPNEKLFF.

This clonotype was counted ten times or more. The chain couples TRBV5-1 to TRBJ2-7, with 9 positions matching TRBD2. The CDR3 covers 17 residues. From germline, CDR1 is SGHRS and CDR2 YFSETQ. Trimming at V came to 0 bases and at J to 0 bases, leaving 7 bases not matched to a gene. CDR3 protein: CASSLGLAGKSSYEQYF. The CDR3 nucleotides are TGCGCCAGCAGCTTGGGCCTAGCGGGGAAGAGCTCCTACGAGCAGTACTTC.

This clonotype was counted at least ten times. This rearrangement joins TRBV7-2 to TRBJ2-7; D unclear. V was trimmed by 8 bases and J by 5 bases, leaving 13 bases between them. This CDR3 is 12 amino acids long. In germline, CDR1 is SGHTA, CDR2 FQGNSA. The CDR3 reads CASGRWNNEQYF. The CDR3 bases are TGTGCCAGCGGCCGGTGGAATAACGAGCAGTACTTC.

This clonotype was seen ten or more times. The rearrangement uses TRBV3-1 and TRBJ2-7, with TRBD1 as a possible D gene (6 bases). V was trimmed by 1 base and J by 6 bases, leaving 13 bases between them. Germline assignment: CDR1 LGHDT and CDR2 YNNKEL (reference sequence). The CDR3 covers 14 residues. This chain's CDR3 is CASSQGTGQGEQYF. The CDR3 region has the DNA TGTGCCAGCAGCCAAGGTACAGGGCAGGGCGAGCAGTACTTC.

This clonotype occurred many times. The chain couples TRBV20-1 to TRBJ1-4; D is perhaps TRBD1 (5 bases). The germline CDR1 and CDR2 sequences are DFQATT and SNEGSKA (reference sequence). V was shortened by 0 bases and J by 7 bases, with 18 bases between the two germline ends. This CDR3 spans 16 amino acids. Here the CDR3 DNA reads TGCAGTGCTAGAGATCGCGGGTGGGGGAGATTTGAAAAACTGTTTTTT. It specifies CSARDRGWGRFEKLFF.